These T cell receptor beta chains were read from a single sample in a study of beta chain features in type 1 diabetes. Method: immunoSEQ multiplex PCR; TCRdb's copy keeps in-frame clones and lacks some. Of roughly 500,000 clones in the sample, about 32% were seen once. Sequences were obtained from naive CD4+ T cells from blood. Receptors were obtained from a man between 18 and 35 years old in good health. Both conserved end residues are part of each CDR3.

j_call: TRBJ2-2
v_call: TRBV6-5
cdr3_aa: CASSYSRLVGGELFF

j_call: TRBJ2-3
v_call: TRBV29-1
cdr3_aa: CSVETHTQYF

j_call: TRBJ2-1
v_call: TRBV29-1
cdr3_aa: CSASSGNYNEQFF

j_call: TRBJ2-1
v_call: TRBV7-9
cdr3_aa: CASSPRGSSYNEQFF

j_call: TRBJ2-1
v_call: TRBV5-1
cdr3_aa: CASSLGSPSYNEQFF

j_call: TRBJ2-5
v_call: TRBV9
cdr3_aa: CASSYGPQETQYF

j_call: TRBJ2-7
v_call: TRBV25-1
cdr3_aa: CASGLGQGLGEQYF

j_call: TRBJ2-6
v_call: TRBV5-1
cdr3_aa: CASSRDRASGANVLTF

j_call: TRBJ2-5
v_call: TRBV5-1
cdr3_aa: CASSLGLAKETQYF

j_call: TRBJ2-7
v_call: TRBV11-2
cdr3_aa: CASSLSRYEQYF

j_call: TRBJ2-3
v_call: TRBV7-2
cdr3_aa: CASSLGVPTDTQYF

j_call: TRBJ1-2
v_call: TRBV30
cdr3_aa: CAWSDPSGYTF

j_call: TRBJ2-1
v_call: TRBV30
cdr3_aa: CAWRATSGSSYNEQFF

j_call: TRBJ2-2
v_call: TRBV11-1
cdr3_aa: CASSLAGTITGELFF

j_call: TRBJ2-1
v_call: TRBV7-7
cdr3_aa: CASSARLADSYNEQFF

j_call: TRBJ1-2
v_call: TRBV5-1
cdr3_aa: CASRNDPTSGYTF

j_call: TRBJ2-2
v_call: TRBV30
cdr3_aa: CAWRPPLDGELFF

j_call: TRBJ2-7
v_call: TRBV30
cdr3_aa: CAWSMNRASYEQYF

j_call: TRBJ2-1
v_call: TRBV5-1
cdr3_aa: CASSLRSSGGGNNEQFF

j_call: TRBJ1-2
v_call: TRBV7-2
cdr3_aa: CASSLGGRPYGYTF

j_call: TRBJ2-3
v_call: TRBV7-7
cdr3_aa: CASSLGGSRTDTQYF

j_call: TRBJ2-7
v_call: TRBV29-1
cdr3_aa: CSVLISLDYEQYF

j_call: TRBJ1-2
v_call: TRBV6-5
cdr3_aa: CASSYTGNYGYTF

j_call: TRBJ2-7
v_call: TRBV30
cdr3_aa: CAWSGAPKGNEQYF

j_call: TRBJ1-1
v_call: TRBV9
cdr3_aa: CASSAGGHLNTEAFF

j_call: TRBJ2-4
v_call: TRBV25-1
cdr3_aa: CASSDRDRGNIQYF

j_call: TRBJ1-1
v_call: TRBV7-9
cdr3_aa: CASTLRGKGGPTEAFF

j_call: TRBJ1-3
v_call: TRBV30
cdr3_aa: CAWARTGNSGNTIYF

j_call: TRBJ2-7
v_call: TRBV7-9
cdr3_aa: CASSSLQDYEQYF

j_call: TRBJ2-7
v_call: TRBV29-1
cdr3_aa: CSVVGGHEQYF

j_call: TRBJ2-3
v_call: TRBV4-1
cdr3_aa: CASSQGRKISTDTQYF

j_call: TRBJ2-1
v_call: TRBV10-3
cdr3_aa: CAISESGGMINEQFF

j_call: TRBJ2-1
v_call: TRBV5-1
cdr3_aa: CASREAGDYNEQFF

j_call: TRBJ2-1
v_call: TRBV19
cdr3_aa: CASSKGRGDEQFF

j_call: TRBJ1-1
v_call: TRBV25-1
cdr3_aa: CASSEWGGLGTEAFF

j_call: TRBJ2-3
v_call: TRBV30
cdr3_aa: CAWKTAPSTDTQYF

j_call: TRBJ2-5
v_call: TRBV7-8
cdr3_aa: CASSLALQGAKGREETQYF

j_call: TRBJ2-7
v_call: TRBV10-3
cdr3_aa: CAITDGKLDEQYF